The sequence of this T cell receptor (beta chain) was determined in a study of cytomegalovirus exposure and HLA in healthy donors. V gave up 4 bases and J gave up 6 bases; unmatched junction bases: 12. This CDR3 comprises 16 residues. CDR1 SGHVS and CDR2 FQNEAQ come from the germline V gene. The PCR had 60 Vbeta and 13 Jbeta primers. TCRdb's table, derived via immunoSEQ multiplex PCR, lists solely in-frame clones and lacks some. The top ten hold more than 7% of the sample, which has over 65,000 clones, around 72% seen once. Findings and limits, study-wide: Being productive about 87% or about 30% of the time was typical of most TCR beta V segments in an earlier analysis. The classifier, whose performance was assessed in both the original and validation cohorts, reportedly diagnosed cytomegalovirus status with high specificity and sensitivity.

For this clone: Antigen: not known.

This rearrangement joins TRBV7-8 to TRBJ2-3; the match to TRBD2 covers 8 bases. This sequence originates from a woman between 25 and 40 years old in good health and CMV-seropositive. Sequencing used PBMCs. CDR3 DNA: TGTGCCAGCAGCTCCCGGGGAGCGGGAGTCGGGGATACGCAGTATTTT. It translates to CASSSRGAGVGDTQYF.